This T cell receptor (beta chain) was identified in a study of cytomegalovirus exposure and HLA in healthy donors. Study-wide results and limits: Some TCR beta chains (over 150 of them) were listed as cytomegalovirus-associated. In a later analysis, compared with equally common non-associated chains, HLA-associated beta chains were more expanded.

This clone was counted once. Its antigen is undetermined. The PCR was carried out with 60 Vbeta primers and 13 Jbeta primers. Clones were sequenced by immunoSEQ multiplex PCR, and TCRdb holds only the in-frame ones, with some missing. The sample consists of 100,000 to 150,000 clones, 80% of them appearing once. Input material: PBMCs. The receptor comes from a female donor in good health and CMV-seronegative.

CDR3 DNA sequence: TGCGCCAGCACGTGGGGCAGCGCAGCAGATACGCAGTATTTT. Protein: CASTWGSAADTQYF. This chain links TRBV5-1 with TRBJ2-3; D is perhaps TRBD1 (5 bases). The CDR3 contains 14 residues. Germline CDR1 reads SGHRS; CDR2 reads YFSETQ. Trimming shortened V by 6 bases and J by 4 bases, and 15 bases separated the two germline ends.